The clone carrying this TCR beta chain was recorded a few times. Its antigen remains unknown. This entry comes from a study of CD8 T cells in ankylosing spondylitis. Points from the study as a whole: Ankylosing spondylitis blood appeared to be characterized by a TCR beta motif of under 10 highly homologous variants. Matched synovial fluid from ankylosing spondylitis patients was reported to be enriched for disease-linked clones.

Germline-derived CDR1 and CDR2 are MNHNY and SVGAGI (reference sequence). The CDR3 consists of 11 residues. Trimming left V 7 bases short and J 6 bases short, with 9 bases between. The authors made TCR beta libraries by quantitative 5'-RACE with molecular barcodes. From the 5' RACE reads, TCRdb called clonotypes with MiXCR, one entry per CDR3 protein. Of a few hundred thousand distinct CDR3 sequences in the sample, about a fifth were seen once. The TCR sequence derives from a male donor with ankylosing spondylitis. This chain uses TRBV6-6 with TRBJ1-1; the D gene is possibly TRBD1 (5 bases). The sequenced material came from blood, either unsorted or a sorted T cell fraction (not recorded which). The CDR3 coding sequence is TGTGCCAGCACCCTAGGGGCTGAAGCTTTCTTT. Protein product: CASTLGAEAFF.